One and the same sample provided the 4 T cell receptor beta chains below, sequenced in a study of technical replicates of blood from several donors. TCRdb keeps only in-frame clones here, not all; method: immunoSEQ multiplex PCR. The sample holds over 55,000 clones, 95% to 97% seen once. Sequenced: T cells isolated from PBMCs. The receptors originated from a human donor in good health.

V and J are TRBV10-1 and TRBJ2-7; 7 bases map to TRBD1. The CDR3 has 14 amino acids. Germline CDR1 WNHNN, CDR2 SYGVQD (reference sequence). V was clipped by 6 bases and J by 0 bases; unmatched bases: 5. This CDR3 is CASSSGQFSYEQYF. The CDR3 nucleotides read TGCGCCAGCAGCTCGGGACAGTTCTCCTACGAGCAGTACTTC.

The chain links TRBV5-1 to TRBJ1-1; perhaps TRBD1 as D (6 bases). The CDR3 totals 14 residues. V lost 2 bases, J lost 5 bases, and 13 bases lay in between. CDR1 is SGHRS, CDR2 YFSETQ, per germline. CDR3 DNA: TGCGCCAGCAGCTTAACAGGGATGGGTACTGAAGCTTTCTTT. It specifies CASSLTGMGTEAFF.

V usage is TRBV19 and J usage is TRBJ2-3, with a tentative D call TRBD2 (7 bases). The CDR3 runs to 17 residues. Germline V CDR1 and CDR2: LNHDA, SQIVND (reference sequence). The germline V and J ends were trimmed by 4 bases and 0 bases, with 17 bases remaining between them. The CDR3 nucleotides read TGTGCCAGTAGTAACAGGGCGACTAGCACTAGCACAGATACGCAGTATTTT. The encoded protein is CASSNRATSTSTDTQYF. The entire variable domain, with the rest obtained from reference TRBV19 and TRBJ2-3, is as follows: DGGITQSPKYLFRKEGQNVTLSCEQNLNHDAMYWYRQDPGQGLRLIYYSQIVNDFQKGDIAEGYSVSREKKESFPLTVTSAQKNPTAFYLCASSNRATSTSTDTQYFGPGTRLTVL.

The J gene is TRBJ2-7, the V gene TRBV6-1, with 7 bases lining up with TRBD2. Trimming took 7 bases from V and 2 from J; bases not matched to a gene: 2. The CDR3 consists of 12 residues. Per the germline V gene, CDR1 is MNHNS and CDR2 is SASEGT. CDR3 sequence: CASTAGAYEQYF. The CDR3 DNA is TGTGCCAGCACCGCGGGGGCCTACGAGCAGTACTTC.